The 4 T cell receptor beta chains listed next were all sequenced from one sample in a study of CD8 T cells in ankylosing spondylitis. TCRdb itself ran the 5' RACE reads through MiXCR, one entry per CDR3 protein. The sample carries about 200,000 distinct CDR3 sequences, around 13% recorded once. Sequenced: blood, either unsorted or a sorted T cell fraction (not recorded which). The receptor source for this set is a male donor with ankylosing spondylitis or in good health (not recorded which).

A few counts support this clonotype. The chain recombines TRBV4-1 with TRBJ2-7; 8 bases are shared with TRBD1. The CDR3 spans 14 residues. V lost 2 bases, J lost 5 bases, and 5 bases stayed unmatched. Germline assignment: CDR1 MGHRA and CDR2 YSYEKL. DNA of the CDR3: TGCGCCAGCAGCCAATGGGGGACAGGAAACGAGCAGTACTTC. Translation gives CASSQWGTGNEQYF.

J is TRBJ1-2 and V is TRBV7-9; TRBD1 aligns across 7 bases. CDR3 size: 15 residues. The germline V gene encodes CDR1 SEHNR and CDR2 FQNEAQ (reference sequence). Unmatched junction bases numbered 6, after V lost 1 base and J lost 4 bases. CDR3 protein: CASSLEEGASYGYTF. CDR3 sequence (DNA): TGTGCCAGCAGCTTAGAGGAGGGGGCGAGCTATGGCTACACCTTC.

There are a few counts of this clonotype. The chain links TRBV9 to TRBJ2-3, with 8 bases matching TRBD2. There are 16 residues in the CDR3. The trim removed 2 bases at V and 1 base at J, leaving 6 bases unmatched. Germline CDR1 reads SGDLS; CDR2 reads YYNGEE. The CDR3 coding sequence is TGTGCCAGCAGCGTCGGGCGGGGGGCAGGCACAGATACGCAGTATTTT. It specifies CASSVGRGAGTDTQYF.

This clonotype has a handful of counts. The DNA for the CDR3 is TGCGCCAGCAGTAATTCGGTTCCTAGCGGGGGTCCTCTCTACGAGCAGTACTTC. This sequence encodes CASSNSVPSGGPLYEQYF. The rearrangement joins TRBV10-1 to TRBJ2-7, with 10 bases fitting TRBD2. J gave up 3 bases and V 5 bases, and 16 bases lay outside the gene matches. Germline V CDR1 and CDR2: WNHNN, SYGVQD (reference sequence). CDR3 size: 18 residues.